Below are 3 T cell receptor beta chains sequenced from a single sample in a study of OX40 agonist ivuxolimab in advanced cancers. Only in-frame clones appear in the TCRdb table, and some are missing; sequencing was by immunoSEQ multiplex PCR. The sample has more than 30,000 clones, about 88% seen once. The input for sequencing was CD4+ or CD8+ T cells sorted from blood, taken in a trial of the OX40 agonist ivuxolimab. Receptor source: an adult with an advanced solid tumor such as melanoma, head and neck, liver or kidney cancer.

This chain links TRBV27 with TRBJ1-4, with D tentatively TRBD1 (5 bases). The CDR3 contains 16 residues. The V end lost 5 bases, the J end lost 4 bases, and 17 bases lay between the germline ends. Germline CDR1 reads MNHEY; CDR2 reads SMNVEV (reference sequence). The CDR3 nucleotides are TGTGCCAGCAGTCCTCATCCGGGACCGCGTAATGAAAAACTGTTTTTT. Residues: CASSPHPGPRNEKLFF.

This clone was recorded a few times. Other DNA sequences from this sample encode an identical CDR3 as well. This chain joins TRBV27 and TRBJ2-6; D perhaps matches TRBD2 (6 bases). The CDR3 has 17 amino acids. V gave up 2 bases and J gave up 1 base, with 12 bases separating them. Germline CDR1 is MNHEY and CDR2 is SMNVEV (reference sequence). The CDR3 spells CASSLGAGPSGANVLTF. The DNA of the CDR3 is TGTGCCAGCAGTTTAGGAGCGGGTCCGTCTGGGGCCAACGTCCTGACTTTC.

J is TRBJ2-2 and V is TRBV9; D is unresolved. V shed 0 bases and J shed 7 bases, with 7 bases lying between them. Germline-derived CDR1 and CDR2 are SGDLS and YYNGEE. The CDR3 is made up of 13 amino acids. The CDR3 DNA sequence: TGTGCCAGCAGCGTAGCGGGTGGCGGGGAGCTGTTTTTT. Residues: CASSVAGGGELFF.